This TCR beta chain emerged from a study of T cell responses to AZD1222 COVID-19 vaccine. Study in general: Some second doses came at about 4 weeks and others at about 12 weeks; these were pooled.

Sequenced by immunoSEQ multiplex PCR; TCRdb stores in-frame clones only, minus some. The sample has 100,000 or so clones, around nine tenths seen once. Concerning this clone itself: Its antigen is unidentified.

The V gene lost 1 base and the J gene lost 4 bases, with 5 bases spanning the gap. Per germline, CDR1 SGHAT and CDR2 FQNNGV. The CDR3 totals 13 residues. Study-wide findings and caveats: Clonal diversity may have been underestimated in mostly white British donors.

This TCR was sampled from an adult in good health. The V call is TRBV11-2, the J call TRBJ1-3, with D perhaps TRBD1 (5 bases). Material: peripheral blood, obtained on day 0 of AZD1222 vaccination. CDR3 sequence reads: CASSLGQGNTIYF. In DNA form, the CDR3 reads TGTGCCAGCAGCTTAGGACAGGGAAACACCATATATTTT. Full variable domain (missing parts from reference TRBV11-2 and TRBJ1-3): EAGVAQSPRYKIIEKRQSVAFWCNPISGHATLYWYQQILGQGPKLLIQFQNNGVVDDSQLPKDRFSAERLKGVDSTLKIQPAKLEDSAVYLCASSLGQGNTIYFGEGSWLTVV.